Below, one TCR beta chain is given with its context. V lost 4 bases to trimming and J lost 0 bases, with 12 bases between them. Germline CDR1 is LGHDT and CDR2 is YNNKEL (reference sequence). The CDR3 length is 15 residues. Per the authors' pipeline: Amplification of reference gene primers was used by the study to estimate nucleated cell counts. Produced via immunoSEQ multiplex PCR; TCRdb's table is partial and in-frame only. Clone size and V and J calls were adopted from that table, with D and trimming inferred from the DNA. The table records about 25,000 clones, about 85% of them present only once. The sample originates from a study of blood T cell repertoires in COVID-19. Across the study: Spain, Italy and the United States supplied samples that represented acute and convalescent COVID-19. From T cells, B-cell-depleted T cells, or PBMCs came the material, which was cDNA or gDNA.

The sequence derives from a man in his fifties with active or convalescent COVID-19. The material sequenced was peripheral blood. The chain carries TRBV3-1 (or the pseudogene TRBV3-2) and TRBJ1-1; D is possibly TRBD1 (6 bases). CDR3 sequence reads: CASSRHRVLNTEAFF. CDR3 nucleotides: TGTGCCAGCAGCCGACACAGGGTACTGAACACTGAAGCTTTCTTT.